This T cell receptor beta chain was profiled in a study of PD-L1 blockade in urothelial cancer. For the study at large: Blood was tested 3 weeks (second dose) and 6 weeks into treatment. Researchers found blood samples held a median of roughly 140,000 T cells.

Produced via immunoSEQ multiplex PCR; TCRdb's table is partial and in-frame only. Altogether approximately 71,000 clones are present, less than 90% being singletons, with the ten largest covering 3.4%. The patients had locally advanced or metastatic urothelial carcinoma. CDR1 and CDR2 from the germline V gene are PRHDT and FYEKMQ (reference sequence). After removal of 3 bases from V and 4 bases from J, the junction contained 8 bases not matched to a gene. The CDR3 spans 15 residues. Sequences were derived from PBMCs, sampled around atezolizumab (anti-PD-L1) treatment. The TCR originated in a man between 60 and 70 years old with urothelial cancer. This rearrangement joins TRBV13 to TRBJ2-7; 8 bases line up with TRBD1. The CDR3 reads CASSFRGRRLYEQYF. CDR3 in DNA: TGTGCCAGCAGCTTCAGGGGGCGAAGGTTGTACGAGCAGTACTTC.